This TCR beta chain stems from a study of blood T cell repertoires in COVID-19. Study as a whole: Sites in the United States, Italy and Spain provided acute and convalescent COVID-19 samples. In each case, the material was cDNA or gDNA derived from T cells, B-cell-depleted T cells, or PBMCs.

Original methodology: Nucleated cell counts were estimated from reference gene primer amplification. The table came from immunoSEQ multiplex PCR; TCRdb's copy has only in-frame clones and leaves some out. That table supplies the V and J calls and clone size; D and trimming were determined from the DNA. The sample records some 370,000 clones, about 90% being singletons. This clone was recorded once. CDR1 is MNHEY, CDR2 SVGAGI, per germline. Trimming left V 0 bases short and J 1 base short, with 9 bases between. The CDR3 runs to 15 residues. The receptor was derived from a man aged 40-49 years with acute or convalescent COVID-19. The chain uses TRBV6-5 and TRBJ1-1, with D possibly TRBD1 on 5 matching bases. Sequencing input: peripheral blood. The CDR3 nucleotides are TGTGCCAGCAGTTACTCGTGGCAGGGGAACACTGAAGCTTTCTTT. The encoded protein is CASSYSWQGNTEAFF.